These 15 T cell receptor beta chains share one sample of origin, sequenced in a study of blood T cell repertoires in COVID-19. Clones were read by immunoSEQ multiplex PCR, and TCRdb kept only the in-frame ones, dropping some. The sample has 300,000 to 350,000 clones; 80% to 90% are singletons. Sequencing was performed on PBMCs or T cells enriched from blood (not recorded which). These receptors came from a man aged 30 to 45 who had recovered from COVID-19.

The chain carries TRBV3-1 (or the pseudogene TRBV3-2) and TRBJ2-2, with no clear D. CDR1 is LGHDT and CDR2 is YNNKEL in the germline V gene (reference sequence). There are 15 residues in the CDR3. V lost 3 bases and J lost 3, with 11 bases in between. The CDR3 loop reads CASSQTREYTGELFF. The CDR3, as DNA: TGTGCCAGCAGCCAGACAAGAGAATACACCGGGGAGCTGTTTTTT.

A note on this clone: The same CDR3 arises from other DNA sequences in this sample as well. CDR3 sequence: CASSPTGGSNYGYTF. In DNA, the CDR3 is TGTGCCAGCAGCCCCACAGGGGGCTCTAACTATGGCTACACCTTC. The genes are TRBV3-1 (or the pseudogene TRBV3-2) and TRBJ1-2, with 9 bases aligning to TRBD1. Germline CDR1 LGHDT, CDR2 YNNKEL (reference sequence). The CDR3 totals 15 residues. V lost 4 bases to trimming and J lost 0 bases; unmatched junction nucleotides: 3.

The chain recombines TRBV5-4 with TRBJ2-2; D is possibly TRBD1 (6 bases). Germline values: CDR1 SGHNT, CDR2 YYREEE (reference sequence). V was pared by 0 bases and J by 0 bases, with 12 bases between. The CDR3 loop spans 17 amino acids. The DNA of the CDR3 is TGTGCCAGCAGCTTGGTCGGTCGGACAGCGAACACCGGGGAGCTGTTTTTT. This translates into CASSLVGRTANTGELFF. The whole variable domain, remainder taken from reference TRBV5-4 and TRBJ2-2, is ETGVTQSPTHLIKTRGQQVTLRCSSQSGHNTVSWYQQALGQGPQFIFQYYREEENGRGNFPPRFSGLQFPNYSSELNVNALELDDSALYLCASSLVGRTANTGELFFGEGSRLTVL.

The chain joins TRBV5-1 to TRBJ2-1; 16 nucleotides agree with TRBD2. CDR1 and CDR2 from the germline V gene are SGHRS and YFSETQ. V was pared by 4 bases and J by 1 base, with 8 bases of the junction left unmatched. CDR3 length equals 19 residues. The DNA of the CDR3 is TGCGCCAGCAGCCCGGGGACTAGCGGGGGGGCCGGGTCCTACAATGAGCAGTTCTTC. It encodes CASSPGTSGGAGSYNEQFF.

The chain combines TRBV10-2 with TRBJ1-6; weak D call: TRBD1 (5 bases). V was shortened by 2 bases and J by 6 bases, with 8 bases between the two germline ends. This CDR3 is built from 14 residues. Germline V CDR1 and CDR2: WSHSY, SAAADI. The CDR3 protein is CASSEVRANSPLHF. CDR3 coding DNA: TGCGCCAGCAGTGAGGTCAGGGCTAATTCACCCCTCCACTTT.

CDR3: CASSLRDISYEQYF. The DNA for the CDR3 is TGTGCCAGCAGCTTACGGGACATCTCCTACGAGCAGTACTTC. The gene calls are TRBV11-2 and TRBJ2-7, with D perhaps TRBD1 (6 bases). CDR1 and CDR2 from the germline V gene are SGHAT and FQNNGV. There are 14 residues in the CDR3. V gave up 2 bases and J gave up 0 bases, with 8 bases separating them.

The chain is built from TRBV7-9 and TRBJ1-5; TRBD1 aligns across 8 bases. The CDR3 runs 15 residues. Germline trimming cut 3 bases from V and 2 bases from J; bases unmatched to any gene: 3. Germline CDR1 and CDR2: SEHNR and FQNEAQ (reference sequence). DNA of the CDR3: TGTGCCAGCAGCTTGCAGGGGGCTGGCAATCAGCCCCAGCATTTT. Its protein is CASSLQGAGNQPQHF.

V is TRBV9 and J is TRBJ1-2; D is uncertain. The V end lost 0 bases, the J end lost 9 bases, and 18 bases lay between the germline ends. The CDR3 spans 15 residues. The germline gives CDR1 SGDLS, CDR2 YYNGEE. This CDR3 reads CASSVDLYAGKSYTF. The CDR3 nucleotides read TGTGCCAGCAGCGTAGATTTATATGCCGGTAAGAGCTACACCTTC.

This clone appeared once. The gene calls are TRBV7-8 and TRBJ1-2; D call uncertain. In germline, CDR1 is SGHVS, CDR2 FQNEAQ. V lost 5 bases and J 8 bases, leaving 12 bases between the germline ends. The CDR3 consists of 12 residues. The CDR3 region is CASSQSGWGYTF. Written as DNA, the CDR3 is TGTGCCAGCAGCCAATCGGGGTGGGGCTACACCTTC.

This sequence joins TRBV10-1 and TRBJ2-5, with D tentatively TRBD2 (7 bases). The CDR3 spans 18 residues. The V gene lost 0 bases and the J gene lost 7 bases, with 24 bases spanning the gap. CDR1 and CDR2 from the germline V gene are WNHNN and SYGVQD (reference sequence). CDR3 sequence: CASSESVGGRFSSGTQYF. The CDR3 nucleotides read TGCGCCAGCAGTGAGTCAGTGGGGGGGCGTTTTTCGTCCGGGACCCAGTACTTC.

V and J are TRBV9 and TRBJ1-6; TRBD1 aligns across 7 bases. There are 18 residues in the CDR3. Germline-derived CDR1 and CDR2 are SGDLS and YYNGEE. V dropped 7 bases and J dropped 5; count of bases not matched to a gene: 18. The CDR3 is CASSISGDSGPNNSPLHF. The CDR3 DNA reads TGTGCCAGCTCAATATCGGGGGACAGCGGCCCCAATAATTCACCCCTCCACTTT. The whole variable domain, remainder taken from reference TRBV9 and TRBJ1-6, is DSGVTQTPKHLITATGQRVTLRCSPRSGDLSVYWYQQSLDQGLQFLIQYYNGEERAKGNILERFSAQQFPDLHSELNLSSLELGDSALYFCASSISGDSGPNNSPLHFGNGTRLTVT.

V is TRBV6-1 and J is TRBJ2-7, with a tentative D call TRBD1 (5 bases). CDR1 and CDR2 from the germline V gene are MNHNS and SASEGT. The CDR3 length is 14 residues. With 2 bases removed from V and 2 bases from J, the gap between germline ends came to 10 bases. Here the CDR3 reads CASSELDTAYEQYF. Written as DNA, the CDR3 is TGTGCCAGCAGTGAATTGGACACAGCCTACGAGCAGTACTTC.

V is TRBV24-1 and J is TRBJ2-5, with D maybe TRBD2 (6 bases). The CDR3 consists of 15 residues. V was trimmed by 3 bases and J by 2 bases, leaving 12 bases between them. Germline V gene sequence: CDR1 KGHDR, CDR2 SFDVKD. CDR3 loop: CATSDAGAGQETQYF. As DNA, the CDR3 is TGTGCCACCAGTGATGCGGGTGCGGGGCAAGAGACCCAGTACTTC.

The chain uses TRBV5-6 and TRBJ1-6; TRBD1 might be the D (5 bases). Germline CDR1 SGHDT, CDR2 YYEEEE. With 3 bases removed from V and 5 bases from J, the gap between germline ends came to 9 bases. The CDR3 has 14 residues. CDR3 nucleotides: TGTGCCAGCAGCTGGCAGGGCCATAATTCACCCCTCCACTTT. The encoded protein is CASSWQGHNSPLHF.

This chain uses TRBV19 with TRBJ2-1; 9 positions agree with TRBD2. V lost 3 bases, J lost 2 bases, and 2 bases stayed unmatched. The CDR3 has 15 amino acids. Germline assignment: CDR1 LNHDA and CDR2 SQIVND (reference sequence). In DNA form, the CDR3 reads TGTGCCAGTAGTATGGGCGGGGGGGCCTACAATGAGCAGTTCTTC. Translated: CASSMGGGAYNEQFF.